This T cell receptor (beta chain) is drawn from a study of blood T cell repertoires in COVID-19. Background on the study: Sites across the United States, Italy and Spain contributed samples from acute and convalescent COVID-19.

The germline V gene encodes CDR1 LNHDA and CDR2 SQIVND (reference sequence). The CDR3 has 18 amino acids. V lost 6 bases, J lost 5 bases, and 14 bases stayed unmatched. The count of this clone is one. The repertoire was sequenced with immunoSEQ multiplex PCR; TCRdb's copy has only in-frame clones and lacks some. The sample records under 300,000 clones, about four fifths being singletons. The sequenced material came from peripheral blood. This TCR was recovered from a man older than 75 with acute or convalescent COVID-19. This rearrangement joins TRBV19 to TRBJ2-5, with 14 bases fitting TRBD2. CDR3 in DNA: TGTGCCAGTAGCATAACCGGGACTAGCGGGGGTGGGCAGGAGACCCAGTACTTC. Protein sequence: CASSITGTSGGGQETQYF.